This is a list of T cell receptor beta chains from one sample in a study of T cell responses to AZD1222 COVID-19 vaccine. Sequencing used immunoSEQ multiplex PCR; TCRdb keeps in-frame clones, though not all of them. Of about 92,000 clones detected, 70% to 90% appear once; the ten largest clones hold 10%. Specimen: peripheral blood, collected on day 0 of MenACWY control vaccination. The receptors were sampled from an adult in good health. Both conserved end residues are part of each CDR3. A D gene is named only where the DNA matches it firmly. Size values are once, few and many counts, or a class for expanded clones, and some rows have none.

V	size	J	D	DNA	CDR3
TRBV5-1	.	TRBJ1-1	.	TGCGCCAGCAGCTTAGTTCAGGGTTGGCCTGAAGCTTTCTTT	CASSLVQGWPEAFF
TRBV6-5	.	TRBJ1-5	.	TGTGCCAGCACAGGTAGCAATCAGCCCCAGCATTTT	CASTGSNQPQHF
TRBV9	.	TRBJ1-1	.	TGTGCCAGCAGCCCCCGGGTGAACACTGAAGCTTTCTTT	CASSPRVNTEAFF
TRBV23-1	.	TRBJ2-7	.	TGCGCCAGCCGAAAGTCCGGGGCGGAGGCCTACGAGCAGTACTTC	CASRKSGAEAYEQYF
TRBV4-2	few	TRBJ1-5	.	TGTGCCAGCAGCCAAGAAGGTTCCTCGGTTCAGCCCCAGCATTTT	CASSQEGSSVQPQHF
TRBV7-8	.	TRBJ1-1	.	TGTGCCAGCAGCTTAGTATCTGATCCGGGAACTGAAGCTTTCTTT	CASSLVSDPGTEAFF
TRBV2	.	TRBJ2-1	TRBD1	TGTGCCAGCAGCGAACCGGGACAGGGGGCAGGCAATGAGCAGTTCTTC	CASSEPGQGAGNEQFF
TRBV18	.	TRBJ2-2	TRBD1	TGTGCCACTACACCGGACAGGACGAACACCGGGGAGCTGTTTTTT	CATTPDRTNTGELFF
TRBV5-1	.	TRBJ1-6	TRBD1	TGCGCCAGCAGCTTGTCATCGGGACAGGGGAGTTCACCCCTCCACTTT	CASSLSSGQGSSPLHF
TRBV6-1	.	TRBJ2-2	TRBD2	TGTGCCAGCAGTGAGCCGGGACTAGCGGGGGGGCGTGGCACCGGGGAGCTGTTTTTT	CASSEPGLAGGRGTGELFF
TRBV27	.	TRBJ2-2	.	TGTGCCAGCAGCAATCTAGGGACCGGGGAGCTGTTTTTT	CASSNLGTGELFF
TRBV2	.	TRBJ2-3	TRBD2	TGTGCCAGGGGGACTAGCGGGAGCACAGATACGCAGTATTTT	CARGTSGSTDTQYF
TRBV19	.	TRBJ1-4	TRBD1	TGTGCCAGTAGGGCCGGGACAGTTAATGAAAAACTGTTTTTT	CASRAGTVNEKLFF
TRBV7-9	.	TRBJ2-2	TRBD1	TGTGCCAGCAGCTCACAGGGGGCATACACCGGGGAGCTGTTTTTT	CASSSQGAYTGELFF
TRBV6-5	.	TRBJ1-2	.	TGTGCCAGCAGTTACTCGGCCAGACCGGAAGGCTACACCTTC	CASSYSARPEGYTF
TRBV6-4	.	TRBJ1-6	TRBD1	TGTGCCAGCAGATTCACGAGCGGGACAGCATATAATTCACCCCTCCACTTT	CASRFTSGTAYNSPLHF
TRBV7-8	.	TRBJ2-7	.	TGTGCCAGCAGCTTAGAAAGGGTTAGCTACGAGCAGTACTTC	CASSLERVSYEQYF
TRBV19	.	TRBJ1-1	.	TGTGGGGGGATGAACACTGAAGCTTTCTTT	CGGMNTEAFF
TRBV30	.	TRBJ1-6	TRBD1	TGTGCCTGGCACCCTGACAGGGGAGTAGGTTCACCCCTCCACTTT	CAWHPDRGVGSPLHF
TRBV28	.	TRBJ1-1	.	TGTGCCAGCAGTTTTGGACAGTTGAACACTGAAGCTTTCTTT	CASSFGQLNTEAFF
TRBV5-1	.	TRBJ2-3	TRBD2	TGCGCCAGCAGCTTGGGACTCAGCGGGGGGGCCAGGGATACGCAGTATTTT	CASSLGLSGGARDTQYF
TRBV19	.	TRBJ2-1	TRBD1	TGTGCCAGTAGTATAACCCGAGGACAGGGATCCTACAATGAGCAGTTCTTC	CASSITRGQGSYNEQFF
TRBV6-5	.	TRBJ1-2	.	TGTGCCAGCGGGGTAGAGTGGGACTATGGCTACACCTTC	CASGVEWDYGYTF
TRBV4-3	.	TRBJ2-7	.	TGCGCCAGCAGCCAAGATCTGGGAGGCGAGCAGTACTTC	CASSQDLGGEQYF
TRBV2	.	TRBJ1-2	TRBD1	TGTGCCAGCTGGGGAGACAGGGTCTATGGCTACACCTTC	CASWGDRVYGYTF
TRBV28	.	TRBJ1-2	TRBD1	TGTGCCAGCAGTTTGCCGACAGGGGACTATGGCTACACCTTC	CASSLPTGDYGYTF
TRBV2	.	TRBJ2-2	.	TGTGCCAGCAAGATCGCAGGGTTGAACACCGGGGAGCTGTTTTTT	CASKIAGLNTGELFF
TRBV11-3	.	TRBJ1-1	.	TGTGCCAGCAGCGAAGGGGGGAACACTGAAGCTTTCTTT	CASSEGGNTEAFF
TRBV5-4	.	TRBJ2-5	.	TGTGCCAGCAGCTTGGCGGGCGGGGTGGTCGAGACCCAGTACTTC	CASSLAGGVVETQYF
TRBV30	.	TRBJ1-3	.	TGTGCCTTTACAGGTTCCTCTGGAAACACCATATATTTT	CAFTGSSGNTIYF